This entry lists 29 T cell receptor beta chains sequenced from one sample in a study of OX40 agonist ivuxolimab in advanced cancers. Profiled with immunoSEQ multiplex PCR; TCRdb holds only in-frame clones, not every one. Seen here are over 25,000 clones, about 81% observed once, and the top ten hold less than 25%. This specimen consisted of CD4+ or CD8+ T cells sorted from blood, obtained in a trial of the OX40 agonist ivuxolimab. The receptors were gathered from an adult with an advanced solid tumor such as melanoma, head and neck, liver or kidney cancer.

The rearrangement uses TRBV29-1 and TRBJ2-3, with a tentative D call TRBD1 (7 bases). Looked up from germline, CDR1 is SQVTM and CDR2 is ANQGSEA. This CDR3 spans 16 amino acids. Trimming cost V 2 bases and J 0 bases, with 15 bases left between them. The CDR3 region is CSVESGRGASTDTQYF. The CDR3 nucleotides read TGCAGCGTTGAATCGGGCAGGGGGGCCAGCACAGATACGCAGTATTTT.

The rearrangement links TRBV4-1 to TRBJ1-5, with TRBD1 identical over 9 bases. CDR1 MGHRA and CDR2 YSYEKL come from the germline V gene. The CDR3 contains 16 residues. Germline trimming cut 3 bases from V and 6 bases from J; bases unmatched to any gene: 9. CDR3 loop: CASSQYLTGGGQPQHF. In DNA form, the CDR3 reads TGCGCCAGCAGCCAGTACCTAACAGGGGGCGGTCAGCCCCAGCATTTT.

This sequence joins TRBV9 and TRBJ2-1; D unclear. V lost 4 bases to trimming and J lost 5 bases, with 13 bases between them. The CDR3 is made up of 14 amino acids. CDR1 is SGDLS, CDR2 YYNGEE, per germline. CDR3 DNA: TGTGCCAGCAGCCCTGAGGCCACCGACAATGAGCAGTTCTTC. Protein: CASSPEATDNEQFF.

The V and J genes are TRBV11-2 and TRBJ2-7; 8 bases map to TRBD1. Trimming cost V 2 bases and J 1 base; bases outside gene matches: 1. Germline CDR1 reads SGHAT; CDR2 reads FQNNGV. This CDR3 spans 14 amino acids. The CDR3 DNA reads TGTGCCAGCAGCTTATACAGGGGGTCCTACGAGCAGTACTTC. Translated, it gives CASSLYRGSYEQYF.

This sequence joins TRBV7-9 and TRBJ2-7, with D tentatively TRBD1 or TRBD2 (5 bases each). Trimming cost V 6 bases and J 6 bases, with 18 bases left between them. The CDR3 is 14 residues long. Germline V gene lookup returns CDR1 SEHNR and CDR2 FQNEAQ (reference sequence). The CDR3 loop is CASSLTGTDLEQYF. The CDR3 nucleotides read TGTGCCAGCAGTTTGACCGGGACCGACCTCGAGCAGTACTTC.

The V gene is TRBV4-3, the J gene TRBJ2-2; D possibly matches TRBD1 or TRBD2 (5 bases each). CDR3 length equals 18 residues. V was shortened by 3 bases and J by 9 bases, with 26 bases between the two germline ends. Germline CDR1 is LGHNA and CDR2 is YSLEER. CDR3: CASSHRPPGRAAGWELFF. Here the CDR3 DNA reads TGCGCCAGCAGCCATCGCCCTCCGGGACGGGCTGCAGGGTGGGAGCTGTTTTTT.

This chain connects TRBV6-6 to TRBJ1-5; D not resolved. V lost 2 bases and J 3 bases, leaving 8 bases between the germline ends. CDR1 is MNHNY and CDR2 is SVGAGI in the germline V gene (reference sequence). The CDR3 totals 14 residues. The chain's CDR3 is CASSYGESNQPQHF. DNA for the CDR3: TGTGCCAGCAGTTACGGGGAATCCAATCAGCCCCAGCATTTT.

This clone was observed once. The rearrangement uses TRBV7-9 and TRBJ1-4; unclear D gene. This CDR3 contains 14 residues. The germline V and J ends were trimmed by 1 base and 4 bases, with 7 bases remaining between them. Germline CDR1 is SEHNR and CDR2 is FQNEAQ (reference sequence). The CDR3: CASSLVGFNEKLFF. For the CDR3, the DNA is TGTGCCAGCAGCTTAGTCGGGTTTAATGAAAAACTGTTTTTT.

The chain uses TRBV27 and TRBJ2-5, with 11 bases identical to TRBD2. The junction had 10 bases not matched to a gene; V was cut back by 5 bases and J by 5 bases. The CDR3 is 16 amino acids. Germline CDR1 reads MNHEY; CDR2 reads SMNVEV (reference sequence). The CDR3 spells CASSPLPGLAAETQYF. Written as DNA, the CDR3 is TGTGCCAGCAGTCCACTGCCGGGACTAGCGGCGGAGACCCAGTACTTC.

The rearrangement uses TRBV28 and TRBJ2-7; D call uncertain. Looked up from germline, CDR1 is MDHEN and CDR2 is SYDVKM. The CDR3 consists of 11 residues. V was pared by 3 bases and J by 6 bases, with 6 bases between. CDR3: CASSLKGEQYF. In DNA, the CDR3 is TGTGCCAGCAGTTTGAAGGGCGAGCAGTACTTC. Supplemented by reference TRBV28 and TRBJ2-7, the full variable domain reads DVKVTQSSRYLVKRTGEKVFLECVQDMDHENMFWYRQDPGLGLRLIYFSYDVKMKEKGDIPEGYSVSREKKERFSLILESASTNQTSMYLCASSLKGEQYFGPGTRLTVT.

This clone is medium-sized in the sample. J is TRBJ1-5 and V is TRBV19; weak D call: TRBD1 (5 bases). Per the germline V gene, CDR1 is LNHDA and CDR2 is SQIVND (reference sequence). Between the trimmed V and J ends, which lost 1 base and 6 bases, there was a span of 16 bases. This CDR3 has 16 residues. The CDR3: CASSIVGTHSSQPQHF. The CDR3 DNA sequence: TGTGCCAGTAGTATAGTAGGGACCCATTCTAGTCAGCCCCAGCATTTT.

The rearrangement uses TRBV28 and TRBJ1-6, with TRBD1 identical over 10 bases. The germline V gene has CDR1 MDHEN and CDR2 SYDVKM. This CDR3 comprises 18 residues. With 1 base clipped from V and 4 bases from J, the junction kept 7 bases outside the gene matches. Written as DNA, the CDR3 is TGTGCCAGCAGTTTATACTTGGACAGGGGGGGGTATAATTCACCCCTCCACTTT. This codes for CASSLYLDRGGYNSPLHF.

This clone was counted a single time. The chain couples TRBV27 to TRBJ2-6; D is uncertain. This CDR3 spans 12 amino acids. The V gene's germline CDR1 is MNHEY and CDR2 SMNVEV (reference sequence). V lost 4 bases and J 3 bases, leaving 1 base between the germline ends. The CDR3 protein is CASSYGANVLTF. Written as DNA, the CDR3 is TGTGCCAGCAGTTATGGGGCCAACGTCCTGACTTTC.

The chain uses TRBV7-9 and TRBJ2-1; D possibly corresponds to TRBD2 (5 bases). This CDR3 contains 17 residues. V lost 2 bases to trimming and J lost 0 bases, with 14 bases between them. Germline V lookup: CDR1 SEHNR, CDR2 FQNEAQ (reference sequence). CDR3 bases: TGTGCCAGCAGCTTACTGCCTAGCCCCCTCTCCTACAATGAGCAGTTCTTC. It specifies CASSLLPSPLSYNEQFF.

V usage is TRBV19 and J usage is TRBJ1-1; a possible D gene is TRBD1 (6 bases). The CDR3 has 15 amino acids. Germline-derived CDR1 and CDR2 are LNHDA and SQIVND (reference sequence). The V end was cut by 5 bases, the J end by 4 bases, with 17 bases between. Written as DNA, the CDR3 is TGTGCCAGTAGTCCCAACCTCCGGGGGGCCACTGAAGCTTTCTTT. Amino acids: CASSPNLRGATEAFF.

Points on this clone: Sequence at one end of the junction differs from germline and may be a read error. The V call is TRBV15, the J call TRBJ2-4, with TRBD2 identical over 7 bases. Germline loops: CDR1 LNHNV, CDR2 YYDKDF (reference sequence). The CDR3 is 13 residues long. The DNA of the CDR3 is TGTGCCACCACCAGACCGGGGGGAAACATTCAGTACTTC. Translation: CATTRPGGNIQYF.

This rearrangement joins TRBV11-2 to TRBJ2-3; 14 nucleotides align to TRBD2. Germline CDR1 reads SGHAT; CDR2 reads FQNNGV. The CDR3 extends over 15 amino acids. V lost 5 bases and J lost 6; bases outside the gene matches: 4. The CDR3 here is CASSPWTSGGDTQYF. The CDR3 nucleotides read TGTGCCAGCAGCCCGTGGACTAGCGGGGGGGATACGCAGTATTTT.

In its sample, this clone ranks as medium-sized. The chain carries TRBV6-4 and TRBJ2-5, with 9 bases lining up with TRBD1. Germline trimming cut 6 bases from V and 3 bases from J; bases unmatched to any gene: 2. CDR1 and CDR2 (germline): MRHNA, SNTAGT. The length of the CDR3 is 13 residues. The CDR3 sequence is CASSRTGEETQYF. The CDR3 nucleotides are TGTGCCAGCAGCCGGACAGGGGAAGAGACCCAGTACTTC.

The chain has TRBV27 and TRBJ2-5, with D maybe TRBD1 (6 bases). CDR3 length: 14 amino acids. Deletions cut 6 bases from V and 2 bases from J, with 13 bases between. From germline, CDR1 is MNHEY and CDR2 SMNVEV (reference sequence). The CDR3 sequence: CASRRLGGQETQYF. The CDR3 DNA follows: TGTGCCAGCAGGCGTCTAGGGGGACAAGAGACCCAGTACTTC.

The CDR3 DNA sequence: TGTGCCAGCAGTTTATGGCAGGGGTTGTACAATGAGCAGTTCTTC. This gives the protein CASSLWQGLYNEQFF. The rearrangement uses TRBV27 and TRBJ2-1; D is perhaps TRBD1 (6 bases). This CDR3 is built from 15 residues. V lost 1 base, J lost 4 bases, and 11 bases lay in between. CDR1 and CDR2 from the germline V gene are MNHEY and SMNVEV (reference sequence).

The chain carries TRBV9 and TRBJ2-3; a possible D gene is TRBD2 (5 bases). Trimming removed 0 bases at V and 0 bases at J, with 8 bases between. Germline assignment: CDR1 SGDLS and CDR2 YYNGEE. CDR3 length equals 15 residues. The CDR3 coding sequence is TGTGCCAGCAGCGTAGATGGCGGGAGCACAGATACGCAGTATTTT. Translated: CASSVDGGSTDTQYF.

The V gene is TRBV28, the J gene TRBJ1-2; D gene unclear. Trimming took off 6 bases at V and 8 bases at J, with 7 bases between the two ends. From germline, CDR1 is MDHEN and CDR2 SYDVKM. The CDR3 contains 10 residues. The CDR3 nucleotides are TGTGCCAGCAGACGAATCGGCTACACCTTC. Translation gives CASRRIGYTF.

The DNA for the CDR3 is TGTGCCAGCAGCTCTGGAGGCCTAGCGGGGACCGGGGAGCTGTTTTTT. Amino acids: CASSSGGLAGTGELFF. This chain connects TRBV7-7 to TRBJ2-2; 9 bases align to TRBD2. CDR1 and CDR2 (germline): SSHAT, FNYEAQ (reference sequence). This CDR3 comprises 16 residues. Germline trimming cut 4 bases from V and 5 bases from J; bases unmatched to any gene: 8.

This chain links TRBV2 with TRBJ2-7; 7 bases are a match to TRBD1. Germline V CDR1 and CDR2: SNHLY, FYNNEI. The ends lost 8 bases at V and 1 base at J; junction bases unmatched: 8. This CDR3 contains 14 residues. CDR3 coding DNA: TGTGCCAGCGTTGGACAGGACAGTTCCTACGAGCAGTACTTC. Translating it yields CASVGQDSSYEQYF.

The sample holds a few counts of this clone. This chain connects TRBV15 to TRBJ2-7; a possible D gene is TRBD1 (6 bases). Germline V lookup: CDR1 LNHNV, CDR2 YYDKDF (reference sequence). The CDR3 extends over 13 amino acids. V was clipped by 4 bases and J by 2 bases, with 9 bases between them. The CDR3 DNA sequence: TGTGCCACCAGCATGGACAGTCCCTACGAGCAGTACTTC. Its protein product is CATSMDSPYEQYF.

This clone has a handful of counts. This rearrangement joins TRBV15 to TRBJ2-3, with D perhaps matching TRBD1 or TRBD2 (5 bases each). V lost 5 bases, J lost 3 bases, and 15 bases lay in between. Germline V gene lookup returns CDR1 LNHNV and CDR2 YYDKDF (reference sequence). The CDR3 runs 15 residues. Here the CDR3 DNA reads TGTGCCACCAGCCGCTCGAGGGGTGGAACAGATACGCAGTATTTT. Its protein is CATSRSRGGTDTQYF.

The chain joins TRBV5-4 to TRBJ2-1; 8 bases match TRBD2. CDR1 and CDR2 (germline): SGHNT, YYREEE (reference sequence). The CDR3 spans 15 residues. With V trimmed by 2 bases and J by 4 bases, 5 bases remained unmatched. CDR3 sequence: CASSLVAGPYNEQFF. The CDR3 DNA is TGTGCCAGCAGCTTAGTAGCGGGGCCTTACAATGAGCAGTTCTTC.

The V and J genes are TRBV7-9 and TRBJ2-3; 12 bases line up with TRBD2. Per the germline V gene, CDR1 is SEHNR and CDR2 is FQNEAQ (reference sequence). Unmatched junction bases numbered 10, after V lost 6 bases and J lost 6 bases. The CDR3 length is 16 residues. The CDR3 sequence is CASRPRLAGEGDTQYF. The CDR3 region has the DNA TGTGCCAGCAGACCTCGACTAGCGGGAGAGGGGGATACGCAGTATTTT.

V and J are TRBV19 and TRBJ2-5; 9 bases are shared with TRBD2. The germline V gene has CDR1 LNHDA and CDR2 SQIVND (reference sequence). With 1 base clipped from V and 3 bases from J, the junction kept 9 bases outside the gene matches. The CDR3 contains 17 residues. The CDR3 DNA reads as TGTGCCAGTAGTATAGTTGGTAGCGGGGGATACGAAGAGACCCAGTACTTC. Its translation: CASSIVGSGGYEETQYF.